The 32 T cell receptor beta chains below all came from one sample that was sequenced in a study of CD8 T cells in Susac syndrome. With random hexamers, reverse transcription was performed on about 0.45 to 1 ug of RNA. In TCRdb, the immunoSEQ multiplex PCR reads were re-called with MiXCR into one record per CDR3 protein. The sample has approximately 140,000 distinct CDR3 sequences; roughly 80% are singletons. Sequencing was carried out using CD8+ T cells from PBMCs. The origin of the receptors is a human donor with multiple sclerosis.

The V gene is TRBV3-1, the J gene TRBJ2-1, with D uncertain. V was cut by 0 bases and J by 3 bases, with 15 bases left in between. The germline CDR1 and CDR2 sequences are LGHDT and YNNKEL (reference sequence). The CDR3 is 17 amino acids. Written as DNA, the CDR3 is TGTGCCAGCAGCCAAGAGTTCGGTGAGGTACTCTACAATGAGCAGTTCTTC. It translates to CASSQEFGEVLYNEQFF.

The chain couples TRBV27 to TRBJ2-7, with D tentatively TRBD1 or TRBD2 (5 bases each). The CDR3 runs to 15 residues. Germline V gene data show CDR1 as MNHEY and CDR2 as SMNVEV (reference sequence). Trimming cost V 2 bases and J 5 bases, with 16 bases left between them. CDR3 sequence (DNA): TGTGCCAGCAGTTTAGAGGGTTCTGGGGGTCACGAGCAGTACTTC. Protein sequence: CASSLEGSGGHEQYF.

This clonotype was picked up a small number of times. The chain combines TRBV2 with TRBJ2-7; 7 bases are shared with TRBD1. This CDR3 is 15 amino acids long. From germline, CDR1 is SNHLY and CDR2 FYNNEI. V lost 6 bases to trimming and J lost 5 bases; unmatched junction nucleotides: 13. CDR3: CASSAQGIVYDEQYV. The CDR3 bases are TGTGCCAGCAGCGCACAGGGGATAGTTTATGACGAGCAGTACGTC.

This clonotype was counted between two and nine times. The V call is TRBV27, the J call TRBJ1-1, with a weak D call TRBD1 (6 bases). V shed 3 bases and J shed 5 bases, with 19 bases lying between them. Germline V gene data show CDR1 as MNHEY and CDR2 as SMNVEV (reference sequence). This CDR3 is 16 amino acids long. Here the CDR3 DNA reads TGTGCCAGCAGTTTGATACCACGACAGGCCCGGACTGAAGCTTTCTTT. It is translated as CASSLIPRQARTEAFF.

This chain links TRBV7-9 with TRBJ1-3, with no clear D. The germline CDR1 and CDR2 sequences are SEHNR and FQNEAQ (reference sequence). The CDR3 consists of 19 residues. Trimming took 7 bases from V and 0 from J, leaving 25 bases between them. The CDR3 protein is CASTPRWRPADSSGNTIYF. In nucleotides, the CDR3 is TGTGCCAGCACCCCTCGGTGGAGACCAGCCGATTCCTCTGGAAACACCATATATTTT.

The rearrangement links TRBV5-1 to TRBJ1-1; maybe TRBD1 (5 bases). Germline values: CDR1 SGHRS, CDR2 YFSETQ. The CDR3 extends over 14 amino acids. V lost 2 bases and J 5 bases, leaving 13 bases between the germline ends. CDR3 bases: TGCGCCAGCAGCTTCCGCACCGGGGGGACTGAAGCTTTCTTT. Translation: CASSFRTGGTEAFF.

The chain uses TRBV5-5 and TRBJ1-6, with D uncertain. Germline-derived CDR1 and CDR2 are SGHKS and YYEKEE (reference sequence). The V gene lost 0 bases and the J gene lost 0 bases, with 4 bases spanning the gap. The CDR3 extends over 15 amino acids. In nucleotides, the CDR3 is TGTGCCAGCAGCTTGGAGAGCTCCTATAATTCACCCCTCCACTTT. This translates into CASSLESSYNSPLHF.

This clonotype has only a few counts. The gene calls are TRBV6-2 or TRBV6-3 and TRBJ2-2; D call uncertain. The CDR3 sequence is 11 residues long. V lost 7 bases, J lost 2 bases, and 2 bases lay in between. The V gene's germline CDR1 is MNHEY and CDR2 SVGEGT. CDR3: CASINTGELFF. The CDR3, as DNA: TGTGCCAGCATTAACACCGGGGAGCTGTTTTTT.

Regarding this clonotype: The CDR3 carries no conserved terminal phenylalanine or tryptophan, so it likely arises from a read error. The V gene is TRBV5-6, the J gene TRBJ2-5; D is possibly TRBD1 or TRBD2 (5 bases each). The J call may be in error: the DNA end matches TRBJ2-7 better. Germline V gene sequence: CDR1 SGHDT, CDR2 YYEEEE. The CDR3 sequence is 15 residues long. CDR3 region: CASSKEGRDPYEQYL. The CDR3 nucleotides read TGTGCCAGCAGCAAAGAAGGACGGGACCCCTACGAGCAGTACCTC.

The rearrangement links TRBV28 to TRBJ1-3; D is unclear. Deletions cut 6 bases from V and 0 bases from J, with 18 bases between. The CDR3 is 17 residues long. CDR1 is MDHEN, CDR2 SYDVKM, per germline. The DNA for the CDR3 is TGTGCCAGCAGCCAATTAGGTGAAGGCCTCTCTGGAAACACCATATATTTT. It specifies CASSQLGEGLSGNTIYF.

In DNA, the CDR3 is TGTGCCAGCACCGAACTTAGGGTTAGCGATGGCTACACCTTC. Amino acids: CASTELRVSDGYTF. The V call is TRBV7-9, the J call TRBJ1-2; no reliable D call. The CDR3 is 14 residues long. Per germline, CDR1 SEHNR and CDR2 FQNEAQ (reference sequence). V was shortened by 7 bases and J by 6 bases, with 18 bases between the two germline ends.

V gene TRBV24-1 combines with J gene TRBJ1-5; D is unclear. Germline CDR1 reads KGHDR; CDR2 reads SFDVKD. V was clipped by 5 bases and J by 0 bases, with 7 bases between them. The CDR3 is 14 amino acids. CDR3 loop: CATSVQASNQPQHF. CDR3 DNA sequence: TGTGCCACCAGTGTTCAGGCTAGCAATCAGCCCCAGCATTTT.

V gene TRBV11-2 combines with J gene TRBJ1-5; D gene uncertain. V dropped 2 bases and J dropped 2 bases, with 7 bases sitting between them. Germline V lookup: CDR1 SGHAT, CDR2 FQNNGV. This CDR3 has 14 amino acids. The CDR3 loop reads CASSLIDGNQPQHF. The CDR3 DNA is TGTGCCAGCAGCTTAATCGACGGCAATCAGCCCCAGCATTTT.

This clonotype was found once. The J gene is TRBJ1-5, the V gene TRBV27; D not certain. Germline-derived CDR1 and CDR2 are MNHEY and SMNVEV (reference sequence). CDR3 length: 13 amino acids. Trimming removed 3 bases from V and 6 bases from J, with 9 bases in between. DNA for the CDR3: TGTGCCAGCAGTTTTGGATTCGGTCAGCCCCAGCATTTT. As protein: CASSFGFGQPQHF.

This clonotype was counted between two and nine times. V usage is TRBV11-2 and J usage is TRBJ2-1, with unresolved D. The CDR3 length is 14 residues. V was clipped by 5 bases and J by 5 bases, with 13 bases between them. Germline V lookup: CDR1 SGHAT, CDR2 FQNNGV. DNA for the CDR3: TGTGCCAGCAGCCCCTTTCGTAACCACAATGAGCAGTTCTTC. It codes for CASSPFRNHNEQFF.

This clonotype showed up just once. The CDR3 DNA is TGTGCCAGTAGTACAAACAGGGACATCCCTGAAGCTTTCTTT. Its protein product is CASSTNRDIPEAFF. The chain combines TRBV19 with TRBJ1-1; D is perhaps TRBD1 (6 bases). CDR3 length: 14 residues. The germline CDR1 and CDR2 sequences are LNHDA and SQIVND (reference sequence). The ends were cut back, 4 bases at V and 6 bases at J, with 15 bases in the middle.

This chain joins TRBV4-1 and TRBJ1-1; maybe TRBD1 (6 bases). The CDR3 has 14 residues. The ends were cut back, 0 bases at V and 5 bases at J, with 10 bases in the middle. Germline V gene lookup returns CDR1 MGHRA and CDR2 YSYEKL. The CDR3 DNA sequence: TGCGCCAGCAGCCAAGACCCCGGACAGACTGAAGCTTTCTTT. It yields the protein CASSQDPGQTEAFF.

The chain recombines TRBV20-1 with TRBJ1-1; maybe TRBD1 (5 bases). Trimming removed 0 bases at V and 3 bases at J, with 11 bases between. The CDR3 runs 14 residues. Germline V CDR1 and CDR2: DFQATT, SNEGSKA (reference sequence). The chain's CDR3 is CSARDRGGYTEAFF. The CDR3 coding sequence is TGCAGTGCTAGAGATAGGGGAGGGTACACTGAAGCTTTCTTT.

The chain has TRBV7-6 and TRBJ2-1; no clear D gene. The CDR3 has 15 amino acids. Germline CDR1 and CDR2: SGHVS and FNYEAQ. V was shortened by 5 bases and J by 0 bases, with 11 bases between the two germline ends. CDR3 sequence: CASSVTAISYNEQFF. CDR3 DNA sequence: TGTGCCAGCAGCGTAACAGCGATCTCCTACAATGAGCAGTTCTTC.

The rearrangement joins TRBV11-2 to TRBJ1-2; D is undetermined. Trimming removed 3 bases at V and 0 bases at J, with 8 bases between. This CDR3 has 14 residues. Germline values: CDR1 SGHAT, CDR2 FQNNGV. CDR3 nucleotides: TGTGCCAGCAGCTTTGGCGGAACTAACTATGGCTACACCTTC. It yields the protein CASSFGGTNYGYTF.

This chain links TRBV24-1 with TRBJ2-1, with 7 bases aligning to TRBD2. Per the germline V gene, CDR1 is KGHDR and CDR2 is SFDVKD. Trimming removed 6 bases from V and 5 bases from J; junction bases left unmatched: 12. The CDR3 sequence is 16 residues long. This CDR3 reads CATSWGGLLGDNEQFF. The CDR3 nucleotides are TGTGCCACCAGTTGGGGGGGGTTGTTAGGGGACAATGAGCAGTTCTTC.

V usage is TRBV10-1 and J usage is TRBJ2-7; D is undetermined. Per germline, CDR1 WNHNN and CDR2 SYGVQD (reference sequence). Trimming pared 4 bases from V and 2 bases from J, leaving 6 bases between. This CDR3 has 12 residues. The CDR3 loop is CASSAVTYEQYV. CDR3 DNA sequence: TGCGCCAGCAGTGCGGTTACCTACGAGCAGTACGTC.

V is TRBV9 and J is TRBJ2-5, with D possibly matching TRBD2 (6 bases). This CDR3 comprises 16 residues. The V gene's germline CDR1 is SGDLS and CDR2 YYNGEE. The V end was cut by 0 bases, the J end by 2 bases, with 14 bases between. Written as DNA, the CDR3 is TGTGCCAGCAGCGTAGGTAGCGGAGGAAAACAAGAGACCCAGTACTTC. Translating gives CASSVGSGGKQETQYF.

The chain couples TRBV20-1 to TRBJ2-2; a weak D match, TRBD1 (5 bases). The germline V and J ends were trimmed by 3 bases and 6 bases, with 26 bases remaining between them. Germline V gene lookup returns CDR1 DFQATT and CDR2 SNEGSKA (reference sequence). This CDR3 is built from 18 residues. The DNA of the CDR3 is TGCAGTGCTAGGGCGCTTGTGAGACTCCAGGGCACATCCGGGGAGCTGTTTTTT. Encoded protein: CSARALVRLQGTSGELFF.

The V gene is TRBV11-2, the J gene TRBJ2-1; D unresolved. The V gene's germline CDR1 is SGHAT and CDR2 FQNNGV. The germline V and J ends were trimmed by 2 bases and 0 bases, with 11 bases remaining between them. The CDR3 totals 16 residues. CDR3 in DNA: TGTGCCAGCAGCTTACCTCGCCCTGGCTCCTACAATGAGCAGTTCTTC. It is translated as CASSLPRPGSYNEQFF.

Points on this clonotype: The junction does not match germline at one end; this may be a read error. The chain couples TRBV7-7 to TRBJ2-3, with 10 bases aligning to TRBD2. The CDR3 consists of 17 residues. Germline V CDR1 and CDR2: SSHAT, FNYEAQ (reference sequence). The CDR3 is CASSLVPLAGPQDTQYF. CDR3 coding DNA: TGTGCTAGCAGCTTAGTCCCACTAGCGGGGCCTCAGGATACGCAGTATTTT.

V and J are TRBV3-1 and TRBJ2-5, with D possibly being TRBD1 (5 bases). The CDR3 extends over 13 amino acids. Between the trimmed V and J ends, which lost 1 base and 5 bases, there was a span of 8 bases. CDR1 and CDR2 from the germline V gene are LGHDT and YNNKEL (reference sequence). In DNA, the CDR3 is TGTGCCAGCAGCCAAGGGGGCTGGGAGACCCAGTACTTC. Translation gives CASSQGGWETQYF.

The rearrangement joins TRBV24-1 to TRBJ2-7, with D maybe TRBD2 (5 bases). The V gene's germline CDR1 is KGHDR and CDR2 SFDVKD. The length of the CDR3 is 14 residues. Trimming cost V 6 bases and J 2 bases, with 13 bases left between them. CDR3 bases: TGTGCCACCAGTCATCGGGAACGACCCTACGAGCAGTACTTC. Translation gives CATSHRERPYEQYF.

DNA of the CDR3: TGTGCCAGCAGCTTAGGTGGCAGTCCCACAGATACGCAGTATTTT. Translation gives CASSLGGSPTDTQYF. The chain recombines TRBV7-8 with TRBJ2-3; the D is unclear. Germline lookup yields CDR1 SGHVS and CDR2 FQNEAQ. V lost 1 base, J lost 2 bases, and 10 bases lay in between. There are 15 residues in the CDR3.

This chain uses TRBV11-3 with TRBJ1-1; D is uncertain. The CDR3 sequence is 13 residues long. Germline values: CDR1 SGHNT, CDR2 YENEEA. V gave up 8 bases and J gave up 6 bases, with 16 bases separating them. CDR3 nucleotides: TGTGCCAGCGGCGACCCTACTACCGCTGAAGCTTTCTTT. It codes for CASGDPTTAEAFF.

The chain recombines TRBV27 with TRBJ2-1, with 9 bases lining up with TRBD2. The germline gives CDR1 MNHEY, CDR2 SMNVEV (reference sequence). This CDR3 contains 17 residues. V lost 2 bases, J lost 4 bases, and 9 bases stayed unmatched. CDR3 DNA: TGTGCCAGCAGTTTAGCAGGACTAGCGCCAGGGTACAATGAGCAGTTCTTC. Its protein is CASSLAGLAPGYNEQFF.

The chain uses TRBV7-9 and TRBJ2-5; 8 bases are shared with TRBD2. The V segment lost 4 bases and the J segment 3 bases; nucleotides outside the gene matches: 10. CDR3 size: 16 residues. Germline CDR1 and CDR2: SEHNR and FQNEAQ (reference sequence). CDR3 bases: TGTGCCAGCAGCTCCCCCCTTACTAGCGGCAAAGAGACCCAGTACTTC. This codes for CASSSPLTSGKETQYF.